Listed below are T cell receptor beta chains from one sample, sequenced in a study of blood T cell repertoires in COVID-19. Clones were sequenced by immunoSEQ multiplex PCR, and TCRdb holds only the in-frame ones, with some missing. The data contain roughly 100,000 clones, approximately 90% of them singletons. Sequencing used peripheral blood. The source of these receptors is a woman older than 75 with active COVID-19. The CDR3 runs from the conserved cysteine through the conserved F or W. D genes are given only for firm matches. Expanded clones are given a class, and other clones once, few, many or no size at all.

d_call	v_call	clone_size	j_call	cdr3_nt	cdr3_aa
NA	TRBV19	NA	TRBJ1-1	TGTGCCAGTAGTTCCCCTCCGGGGGGGAGGAACACTGAAGCTTTCTTT	CASSSPPGGRNTEAFF
NA	TRBV9	once	TRBJ2-7	TGTGCCAGCAGCCCCAGCGGAATAGCCTACGAGCAGTACTTC	CASSPSGIAYEQYF
TRBD1	TRBV4-2	NA	TRBJ1-2	TGTGCCAGCAGCCAAGCTTCCGGACAGGGTACTCTCTATGGCTACACCTTC	CASSQASGQGTLYGYTF
TRBD2	TRBV2	NA	TRBJ2-2	TGTGCCTCGCGGCTAGCGGGAGGAACCGCCTGGACCGGGGAGCTGTTTTTT	CASRLAGGTAWTGELFF
TRBD1	TRBV23-1	NA	TRBJ2-3	TGCGCCAGCAGTCAACAGGGGGCAGATACGCAGTATTTT	CASSQQGADTQYF
TRBD1	TRBV6-5	NA	TRBJ2-2	TGTGCCAGCAGTTCACAGGGGATTCCCGGGGAGCTGTTTTTT	CASSSQGIPGELFF
NA	TRBV9	NA	TRBJ2-7	TGTGCCAGCAGCGCCCACCCGGGCTACGAGCAGTACTTC	CASSAHPGYEQYF
NA	TRBV28	NA	TRBJ1-1	TGTGCCAGCAGTCCGGACATGAACACTGAAGCTTTCTTT	CASSPDMNTEAFF
NA	TRBV7-2	NA	TRBJ2-3	TGTGCCAGCAGCGACAGCAGTCTCAGGGATACGCAGTATTTT	CASSDSSLRDTQYF
NA	TRBV5-4	NA	TRBJ2-4	TGTGCCAGCAGCTTGGCCGGAGGCGGTCGGGGAGCCAAAAACATTCAGTACTTC	CASSLAGGGRGAKNIQYF
NA	TRBV28	NA	TRBJ1-3	TGTGCCAGCAGTTCCCCAGGGGACGTAAACACCATATATTTT	CASSSPGDVNTIYF
TRBD2	TRBV28	NA	TRBJ2-6	TGTGCCAGCAGGACCGGGACTAGCAGACCTGGGGCCAACGTCCTGACTTTC	CASRTGTSRPGANVLTF
TRBD1	TRBV18	NA	TRBJ2-7	TGTGCCAGCTCACTCCCGGGACAGGGGGGGAAGCGTTACTACGAGCAGTACTTC	CASSLPGQGGKRYYEQYF
TRBD1	TRBV19	few	TRBJ2-3	TGTGCCAGTAGTCCGAGGACAGGGAGCACAGATACGCAGTATTTT	CASSPRTGSTDTQYF
TRBD2	TRBV27	NA	TRBJ2-2	TGTGCCAGCAGTTCTAGCGGGAGGTACACCGGGGAGCTGTTTTTT	CASSSSGRYTGELFF
NA	TRBV20-1	few	TRBJ2-7	TGCAGTGCCAAGACTAGCTACGAGCAGTACTTC	CSAKTSYEQYF
TRBD2	TRBV29-1	NA	TRBJ2-4	TGCAGCGTTGGGACTAGCGGGTTATTAGCCAAAAACATTCAGTACTTC	CSVGTSGLLAKNIQYF
TRBD2	TRBV28	once	TRBJ2-1	TGTGCCAGCAGTTTTCCGGGGCTAGCGGGAGTCGGCAATGAGCAGTTCTTC	CASSFPGLAGVGNEQFF
NA	TRBV3-1/TRBV3-2	NA	TRBJ1-5	TGTGCCAGCAGCCCCGACGAGGGCTACAATCAGCCCCAGCATTTT	CASSPDEGYNQPQHF
NA	TRBV27	NA	TRBJ2-1	TGTGCCAGCAGTTTGATGGGGACTTACAGCTCCTACAATGAGCAGTTCTTC	CASSLMGTYSSYNEQFF
NA	TRBV19	once	TRBJ2-2	TGTGCCAGTAATCGGGACAAGAACACCGGGGAGCTGTTTTTT	CASNRDKNTGELFF
NA	TRBV9	NA	TRBJ2-3	TGTGCCAGCAGCGTAGTTTGGGGCAGGGATACGCAGTATTTT	CASSVVWGRDTQYF
NA	TRBV20-1	NA	TRBJ2-5	TGCAGTGCTAGTCGCCAGGGTGGGGAGACCCAGTACTTC	CSASRQGGETQYF
NA	TRBV11-2	once	TRBJ1-5	TGTGCCAGCAGCCCAGATGGTAGCAATCAGCCCCAGCATTTT	CASSPDGSNQPQHF
NA	TRBV4-2	NA	TRBJ1-6	TGTGCCAGCAGCCAAGAATTGGTTGGGAGGGGCCCACCCCTCCACTTT	CASSQELVGRGPPLHF
TRBD2	TRBV6-1	NA	TRBJ2-1	TGTGCCAGCAGTGAAGCCTGGGAGGGGCAGTTCTTC	CASSEAWEGQFF
NA	TRBV28	NA	TRBJ2-5	TGTGCCAGCAGCCCTAACGACAGACAAGAGACCCAGTACTTC	CASSPNDRQETQYF
NA	TRBV5-1	NA	TRBJ2-5	TGCGCCAGCAGCTTGGGGCCGATCCAAGAGACCCAGTACTTC	CASSLGPIQETQYF
NA	TRBV23-1	NA	TRBJ2-1	TGCGCCAGCAGCCCCCCGGACTTCCACAATGAGCAGTTCTTC	CASSPPDFHNEQFF
TRBD2	TRBV7-9	NA	TRBJ2-1	TGTGCCAGCAGCTTTTCCAGCGGGAATGAGGGCAATGAGCAGTTCTTC	CASSFSSGNEGNEQFF
TRBD2	TRBV15	NA	TRBJ2-6	TGTGCCACCAGCCAATACCCAGGACTAGCGGGAGAACCTGGGGCCAACGTCCTGACTTTC	CATSQYPGLAGEPGANVLTF
TRBD2	TRBV5-6	NA	TRBJ2-1	TGTGCCAGCAGCTGGGGAGGGATCACCTACAATGAGCAGTTCTTC	CASSWGGITYNEQFF
TRBD2	TRBV14	NA	TRBJ2-1	TGTGCCAGCAGCCAAGGGACTAGGTACAATGAGCAGTTCTTC	CASSQGTRYNEQFF
NA	TRBV3-1/TRBV3-2	once	TRBJ2-3	TGTGCCAGCGGAGGGGGCGGGAGCACAGATACGCAGTATTTT	CASGGGGSTDTQYF
TRBD2	TRBV6-5	NA	TRBJ2-2	TGTGCCAGCAGACAACTAGCGGCTAACACCGGGGAGCTGTTTTTT	CASRQLAANTGELFF
TRBD1	TRBV29-1	NA	TRBJ2-5	TGCAGCGTTGCGGACAGGGAAGGCGAGACCCAGTACTTC	CSVADREGETQYF
TRBD2	TRBV7-3	NA	TRBJ2-1	TGTGCCAGCAGCTTAACGTTATTAGCGGGAGGAGGCAATGAGCAGTTCTTC	CASSLTLLAGGGNEQFF
TRBD2	TRBV28	NA	TRBJ2-1	TGTGCCAGGATTCATTGGGGACTAGCGGGAGGACTAAACTACAATGAGCAGTTCTTC	CARIHWGLAGGLNYNEQFF
NA	TRBV5-1	NA	TRBJ2-2	TGCGCCAGCAGCTTGGTCAGGAACACCGGGGAGCTGTTTTTT	CASSLVRNTGELFF
TRBD2	TRBV7-3	NA	TRBJ2-3	TGTGCCAGCAGCCAGAGGGGAGGGGCAGATACGCAGTATTTT	CASSQRGGADTQYF
NA	TRBV27	NA	TRBJ1-5	TGTGCCAGCAGAAAGGGGCAGGGCAATTATCAGCCCCAGCATTTT	CASRKGQGNYQPQHF
NA	TRBV12-5	NA	TRBJ1-1	TGTGCTAGTGGTTTGGTACTCGGGGGGATGACTGAAGCTTTCTTT	CASGLVLGGMTEAFF
NA	TRBV7-9	NA	TRBJ1-2	TGTGCCAGCAGCTTAGTGGGGGCGATAGAAGGCTACACCTTC	CASSLVGAIEGYTF
TRBD1	TRBV30	NA	TRBJ1-2	TGTGCCTGGAGTGTACCCGGACAGGCGATCTATGGCTACACCTTC	CAWSVPGQAIYGYTF
TRBD2	TRBV2	NA	TRBJ2-1	TGTGCCAGCAGTGGACTAGCCGGCAATGAGCAGTTCTTC	CASSGLAGNEQFF
NA	TRBV6-5	NA	TRBJ1-2	TGTGCCAGCAGCCGATCCCCCAGGGGCCAGGGCTACACCTTC	CASSRSPRGQGYTF
NA	TRBV10-3	NA	TRBJ2-1	TGTGCCATCAGTGAGGGGGACTTATACAATGAGCAGTTCTTC	CAISEGDLYNEQFF
NA	TRBV6-5	NA	TRBJ1-1	TGTGCCAGCAGATCCCTAGGGGGCACTGAAGCTTTCTTT	CASRSLGGTEAFF
NA	TRBV4-3	NA	TRBJ1-6	TGCGCCAGCAGCCAAGATCGCCCGGCGGATAATTCACCCCTCCACTTT	CASSQDRPADNSPLHF
NA	TRBV5-5	NA	TRBJ2-2	TGTGCCAGCAGCTGGTCCCTGGGGACTGCCACCGGGGAGCTGTTTTTT	CASSWSLGTATGELFF
TRBD2	TRBV7-8	once	TRBJ2-1	TGTGCCAGCAGCTTCAATAGCGGGGAATACAATGAGCAGTTCTTC	CASSFNSGEYNEQFF
NA	TRBV4-2	NA	TRBJ1-2	TGTGCCAGCAGCCCTTCAGTCAATGGGCGGGAAACTAACTATGGCTACACCTTC	CASSPSVNGRETNYGYTF
TRBD1	TRBV6-6	NA	TRBJ2-7	TGTGCCAGCAGTAAGGACAGGGCTTACGAGCAGTACTTC	CASSKDRAYEQYF
NA	TRBV25-1	once	TRBJ2-3	TGTGCCAGCAGGAGGACTATCACAGATACGCAGTATTTT	CASRRTITDTQYF
NA	TRBV20-1	NA	TRBJ2-1	TGCAGTGCTAGACAGGGAAGGGAGCAGTTCTTC	CSARQGREQFF
TRBD2	TRBV5-6	once	TRBJ2-5	TGTGCCAGCAGCCGGGACTACTACCAAGAGACCCAGTACTTC	CASSRDYYQETQYF
NA	TRBV7-9	NA	TRBJ2-5	TGTGCCAGCAGCTCATCGACTAGTCCGGAGACCCAGTACTTC	CASSSSTSPETQYF
TRBD2	TRBV6-5	once	TRBJ2-5	TGTGCCAGCAGCCTTGGACTAGCTGAAGAGACCCAGTACTTC	CASSLGLAEETQYF
NA	TRBV10-3	NA	TRBJ1-1	TGTGCCATCAGCGGGGACGTTTCGGGGGGCACTGAAGCTTTCTTT	CAISGDVSGGTEAFF
TRBD2	TRBV5-1	NA	TRBJ2-3	TGCGCCAGCAGCTTGAGAGCTAGCGGGAGTGCAGATACGCAGTATTTT	CASSLRASGSADTQYF